This T cell receptor beta chain was found in a study of OX40 agonist ivuxolimab in advanced cancers. In the study overall: The costimulatory receptor OX40 (CD134) was targeted by ivuxolimab, a fully human IgG2 agonistic monoclonal antibody. Peripheral TCRbeta sequencing was intended to test whether TCR sequence diversity was altered and clonal T-cell expansion was caused by ivuxolimab. Intravenous ivuxolimab was administered to patients every 2 weeks at six dose levels: 0.01, 0.1, 0.3, 1.5, 3 and 10 mg/kg. Partial responses occurred in three dose-escalation patients, of whom one had hepatocellular carcinoma and two had cutaneous melanoma. Of the approximately 50 patients in dose escalation, around 19 had hepatocellular carcinoma, some 15 had melanoma, 9 had renal cell carcinoma and 9 had head and neck cancer. In the dose-escalation cohort, 75% to 90% of patients were male, and the mean age was roughly 60 years with a range of roughly 23 to 79. The paper describes the monotherapy dose-escalation part (N of about 52 patients) of the phase I trial of ivuxolimab. Patients were allowed to have had prior anti-PD-1, anti-PD-L1 or anti-CTLA-4 therapy, and around two fifths of the dose-escalation patients had been treated with checkpoint inhibitors.

The trial excluded patients who had a history of autoimmune disease or who were on systemic immunosuppression. Peripheral blood for TCR sequencing was collected from all dose cohorts at baseline, on cycle 4 day 1, and on cycle 7 day 1. The samples were drawn from a first-in-human, open-label, multicenter phase I dose-escalation trial of ivuxolimab. Adults with locally advanced or metastatic melanoma, renal cell, hepatocellular, or head and neck squamous cell carcinoma were enrolled in the trial. Before TCR sequencing, CD4+ T cells and CD8+ T cells were sorted from peripheral blood as separate populations. Concerning this clone itself: The specificity of this receptor is unknown. No much larger clone exists at a distance of one base, and base qualities are not known.

Findings and caveats that apply to the study as a whole: Low levels of normalized T-cell clonal expansion were also seen in some patients who did not respond. In the 0.1-3.0 mg/kg groups, partial responders were among the patients with the lowest normalized peripheral clonal expansion, particularly in CD8+ T cells. After ivuxolimab, more expanded clones were found on average in CD8+ T cells than in CD4+ T cells. At doses from 0.1 to 3.0 mg/kg, clonal expansion was seen in both CD4+ and CD8+ blood T cells between baseline and week 6. The antigen specificity of the peripheral T cells that underwent clonal expansion was not determined.

To sequence the TCRbeta CDR3 region, genomic DNA was isolated from the sorted cells. The immunoSEQ Assay was used to sequence the TCRbeta CDR3 regions. TCRdb's version of the immuneACCESS table is confined to in-frame rearrangements and falls short of the full clone set. An unresolved V gene accounts for under half of the shortfall where checked; the remainder is of unknown origin. The sample table holds tens of thousands of clones, of which approximately 94% were seen once. The ten largest make up approximately 14% of the sample. The germline V gene (reference sequence) gives CDR1 as LNHDA and CDR2 as SQIVND. For this chain, trimming is 8 bases at the V end and 5 bases at the J end, and the number of junction bases without a gene match is 9. The CDR3 runs 14 amino acids, cysteine and phenylalanine included. Solely the CDR3 DNA is kept, with 42 bases framed from the first base.

The V gene is TRBV19 and the J gene is TRBJ2-1, and 7 bases in between align with TRBD1. The origin of this receptor is an adult with an advanced solid tumor such as melanoma, head and neck, liver or kidney cancer. The sample here was CD4+ or CD8+ T cells sorted from blood, taken in a trial of the OX40 agonist ivuxolimab. The CDR3 region reads CASRPRDSDNEQFF. The nucleotides are TGTGCCAGTCGACCCCGGGACAGCGACAATGAGCAGTTCTTC.